Listed here are 9 T cell receptor beta chains from one sample, sequenced in a study of T cell responses to AZD1222 COVID-19 vaccine. The repertoire was sequenced with immunoSEQ multiplex PCR; TCRdb's copy has only in-frame clones and lacks some. The table includes some 110,000 clones, about 86% detected once. The sample here was peripheral blood, taken on day 0 of AZD1222 vaccination. These receptors all come from an adult in good health.

V is TRBV10-2 and J is TRBJ1-2, with TRBD1 matching over 7 bases. J was trimmed by 4 bases and V by 0 bases; bases with no gene match: 14. The CDR3 sequence is 18 residues long. Germline V gives CDR1 WSHSY, CDR2 SAAADI. CDR3 loop: CASSESTSGGGTIYGYTF. The CDR3 DNA reads TGCGCCAGCAGTGAGTCGACTTCGGGAGGGGGCACTATCTATGGCTACACCTTC.

The chain links TRBV19 to TRBJ2-5, with 7 bases aligning to TRBD1. Germline V lookup: CDR1 LNHDA, CDR2 SQIVND (reference sequence). CDR3 length: 13 amino acids. V trimming: 3 bases; J trimming: 2 bases; junction bases outside the gene matches: 0. CDR3 region: CASSMDRQETQYF. The CDR3 DNA follows: TGTGCCAGTAGTATGGACAGGCAAGAGACCCAGTACTTC.

V usage is TRBV7-9 and J usage is TRBJ2-7; D may be TRBD1 or TRBD2 (5 bases each). This CDR3 is 13 amino acids long. The germline V and J ends were trimmed by 6 bases and 3 bases, with 12 bases remaining between them. The V gene's germline CDR1 is SEHNR and CDR2 FQNEAQ (reference sequence). CDR3 protein: CASRAGTGYEQYF. DNA for the CDR3: TGTGCCAGCAGGGCCGGGACGGGCTACGAGCAGTACTTC.

The count of this clone is one. The chain has TRBV20-1 and TRBJ1-2; D is perhaps TRBD1 (5 bases). Germline V gene data show CDR1 as DFQATT and CDR2 as SNEGSKA (reference sequence). The length of the CDR3 is 13 residues. V lost 3 bases and J 4 bases, leaving 12 bases between the germline ends. Here the CDR3 DNA reads TGCAGTGCTAGTCGTTCCAGGGTCTATGGCTACACCTTC. Translation gives CSASRSRVYGYTF.

This chain uses TRBV11-2 with TRBJ2-1, with D perhaps TRBD1 or TRBD2 (6 bases each). V lost 5 bases, J lost 5 bases, and 16 bases lay in between. The CDR3 is 15 residues long. CDR1 SGHAT and CDR2 FQNNGV come from the germline V gene. In DNA form, the CDR3 reads TGTGCCAGCAGCCCAGGGGCGGGGACTCACAATGAGCAGTTCTTC. Amino acids: CASSPGAGTHNEQFF.

The genes are TRBV5-4 and TRBJ2-1; weak D call: TRBD2 (5 bases). Trimming left V 3 bases short and J 4 bases short, with 14 bases between. This CDR3 comprises 15 residues. Germline V gene data show CDR1 as SGHNT and CDR2 as YYREEE (reference sequence). The CDR3 loop reads CASSSQSGTYNEQFF. CDR3 in DNA: TGTGCCAGCAGCTCGCAAAGCGGAACTTACAATGAGCAGTTCTTC. The whole variable domain, filled in from reference TRBV5-4 and TRBJ2-1, reads ETGVTQSPTHLIKTRGQQVTLRCSSQSGHNTVSWYQQALGQGPQFIFQYYREEENGRGNFPPRFSGLQFPNYSSELNVNALELDDSALYLCASSSQSGTYNEQFFGPGTRLTVL.

CDR3 DNA sequence: TGTGCCAGCAGTTCGACAGGGACGATGACACCCCTCCACTTT. Translation gives CASSSTGTMTPLHF. The chain recombines TRBV28 with TRBJ1-6, with TRBD1 matching over 7 bases. Germline V CDR1 and CDR2: MDHEN, SYDVKM. Germline trimming cut 4 bases from V and 11 bases from J; bases unmatched to any gene: 8. The CDR3 length is 14 residues.

This chain links TRBV10-3 with TRBJ1-4, with 8 positions matching TRBD1. CDR1 and CDR2 from the germline V gene are ENHRY and SYGVKD. J gave up 5 bases and V 4 bases, and 6 bases lay outside the gene matches. The CDR3 is 15 amino acids. The chain's CDR3 is CAISGGRQGNEKLFF. For the CDR3, the DNA is TGTGCCATCAGTGGAGGAAGACAGGGGAATGAAAAACTGTTTTTT.

In this sample, this clone turned up a few times. Here the CDR3 reads CASSDPQGAGEKLFF. The CDR3 DNA reads TGTGCCAGCAGTGACCCCCAGGGGGCGGGTGAAAAACTGTTTTTT. The chain employs TRBV2 and TRBJ1-4, with 8 bases fitting TRBD1. Germline lookup yields CDR1 SNHLY and CDR2 FYNNEI. The V and J ends lost 3 bases and 7 bases, in that order; junction bases with no gene match: 7. The CDR3 has 15 amino acids.